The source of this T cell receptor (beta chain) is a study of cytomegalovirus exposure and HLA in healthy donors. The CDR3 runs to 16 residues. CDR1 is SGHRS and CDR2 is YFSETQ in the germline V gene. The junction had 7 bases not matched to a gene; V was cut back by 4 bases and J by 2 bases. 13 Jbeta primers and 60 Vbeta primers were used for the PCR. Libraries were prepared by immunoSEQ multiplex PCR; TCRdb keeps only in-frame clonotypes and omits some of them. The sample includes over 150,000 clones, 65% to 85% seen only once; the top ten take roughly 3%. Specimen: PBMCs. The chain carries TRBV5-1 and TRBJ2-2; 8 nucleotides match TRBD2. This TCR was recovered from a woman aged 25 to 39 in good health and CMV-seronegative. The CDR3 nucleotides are TGCGCCAGCAGCCACTCGGGACTAGGAAACACCGGGGAGCTGTTTTTT. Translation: CASSHSGLGNTGELFF.